This is a list of T cell receptor beta chains from one sample in a study of T-cell reconstitution after alpha-beta-depleted transplantation in children. TCRdb re-derived calls from the PCR reads in MiXCR, one entry per CDR3 protein. The profile covers under 450,000 distinct CDR3 sequences, with around 16% appearing a single time and around 28% taken by the ten largest. This material consisted of PBMCs, mostly from graft donor cells, taken 360 days after TCRalphabeta/CD19-depleted stem cell transplant. The receptors stem from a boy under three years old who had a stem cell transplant for Wiskott-Aldrich syndrome, so the T cells may come from the graft donor. Each CDR3 is given with its conserved first and last residue. A D gene is named only where the DNA matches it firmly. Only part of the rows carry a size: once, few, many, or a class if the clone is expanded.

size	J	D	V	CDR3	DNA
-	TRBJ2-7	-	TRBV2	CASSAGRGLSYEQYF	TGTGCCAGCAGCGCGGGGCGGGGACTCTCCTACGAGCAGTACTTC
-	TRBJ2-1	-	TRBV10-2	CASRARRGLNEQFF	TGCGCCAGCAGAGCCCGCCGGGGGCTCAATGAGCAGTTCTTC
-	TRBJ1-1	-	TRBV5-1	CASSLDVGNTEAFF	TGCGCCAGCAGCTTGGACGTGGGGAACACTGAAGCTTTCTTT
few	TRBJ2-6	TRBD1	TRBV15	CATSRDRGSYSGANVLTF	TGTGCCACCAGCAGGGACAGGGGGTCTTACTCTGGGGCCAACGTCCTGACTTTC
-	TRBJ2-4	-	TRBV7-2	CASSLRVTEKAKNIQYF	TGTGCCAGCAGCTTAAGGGTGACGGAGAAGGCCAAAAACATTCAGTACTTC
-	TRBJ2-7	TRBD2	TRBV7-8	CGSSRLLAGVTSLYEQYF	TGTGGCAGCAGCCGATTACTAGCGGGAGTTACCTCTCTCTACGAGCAGTACTTC
few	TRBJ2-7	TRBD2	TRBV5-1	CASRPMELAVYEQYF	TGCGCCAGCAGACCTATGGAACTAGCGGTCTACGAGCAGTACTTC
few	TRBJ2-2	-	TRBV19	CASSTRGPGELFF	TGTGCCAGTAGTACCCGCGGGCCCGGGGAGCTGTTTTTT
few	TRBJ2-7	TRBD2	TRBV7-6	CASSRRLAESSYEQYF	TGTGCCAGCAGCCGCCGACTAGCGGAGAGCTCCTACGAGCAGTACTTC
-	TRBJ2-7	-	TRBV18	CASSPLITPYEQYF	TGTGCCAGCTCACCACTCATAACCCCCTACGAGCAGTACTTC
-	TRBJ2-7	-	TRBV7-8	CASSLSPGRSYEQYF	TGTGCCAGCAGCTTAAGTCCGGGACGGTCCTACGAGCAGTACTTC
few	TRBJ2-7	TRBD1	TRBV5-1	CASSFGQGRTYEQYF	TGCGCCAGCAGTTTCGGACAGGGGAGGACCTACGAGCAGTACTTC
-	TRBJ2-5	TRBD2	TRBV20-1	CSAISGTSAQETQYF	TGCAGTGCTATATCCGGGACTAGCGCACAAGAGACCCAGTACTTC
-	TRBJ1-3	-	TRBV7-8	CASSLVTGAGNTIYF	TGTGCCAGCAGCTTAGTTACAGGTGCTGGAAACACCATATATTTT
-	TRBJ2-3	TRBD2	TRBV6-4	CASSHSGGTDTQYF	TGTGCCAGCAGTCATAGCGGGGGCACAGATACGCAGTATTTT
-	TRBJ2-3	TRBD2	TRBV20-1	CSARLGWTSGTDTQYF	TGCAGTGCTAGGTTAGGCTGGACTAGCGGCACAGATACGCAGTATTTT
-	TRBJ2-7	TRBD1	TRBV14	CASSGGTGTGSSYEQYF	TGTGCCAGCAGCGGGGGGACCGGGACAGGGTCCTCCTACGAGCAGTACTTC
-	TRBJ2-3	TRBD2	TRBV19	CASTIAGADTQYF	TGTGCCAGTACCATAGCGGGAGCGGATACGCAGTATTTT
few	TRBJ2-5	TRBD2	TRBV7-2	CASSLAPGLLETQYF	TGTGCCAGCAGCTTAGCCCCGGGACTATTAGAGACCCAGTACTTC
-	TRBJ2-1	-	TRBV3-1	CASSQWGLANPYNEQFF	TGTGCCAGCAGCCAATGGGGGCTAGCGAACCCCTACAATGAGCAGTTCTTC
-	TRBJ2-7	-	TRBV29-1	CSVLRRQTFSYEQYF	TGCAGCGTTCTCCGCCGGCAGACGTTCTCCTACGAGCAGTACTTC
-	TRBJ2-1	TRBD2	TRBV4-3	CASSQDWPGGRRSDEQFF	TGCGCCAGCAGCCAAGATTGGCCGGGCGGGAGAAGGAGCGATGAGCAGTTCTTC